Below, 8 T cell receptor beta chains from the same sample are listed, as sequenced in a study of tumor and adjacent non-tumor tissue in lung cancer. RNA was extracted from bulk tissue without any cell sorting. A modified ARM-PCR protocol with three rounds of nested PCR amplified TCRbeta. MiXCR, applied by TCRdb to the multiplex PCR reads, yields one record per CDR3 protein. The sample gives approximately 120,000 distinct CDR3 sequences, approximately 71% of which show up once; 9.5% to 15% is in the top ten. The specimen was lung tumor tissue. The receptors originated from a man under 40 with non-small cell lung cancer.

The rearrangement links TRBV5-1 to TRBJ2-7; the D gene is possibly TRBD1 (6 bases). Trimming pared 6 bases from V and 7 bases from J, leaving 20 bases between. From germline, CDR1 is SGHRS and CDR2 YFSETQ. This CDR3 spans 14 amino acids. Here the CDR3 reads CASNSDSPTGEQYF. The CDR3 DNA sequence: TGCGCCAGCAACTCGGACAGCCCTACGGGAGAGCAGTACTTC.

Comment on this clonotype: This clone may be a read error of a much larger clone one base away. CDR3 protein: CASSWRTGDYNKQFF. The CDR3 DNA is TGTGCCAGCAGTTGGAGGACAGGGGACTACAATAAGCAGTTCTTC. This chain links TRBV6-5 with TRBJ2-1; 9 bases align to TRBD1. Germline V CDR1 and CDR2: MNHEY, SVGAGI. The CDR3 is 15 amino acids.

Of note for this clonotype: Given the absence of the conserved phenylalanine or tryptophan at the CDR3 end, a read error is likely. This rearrangement joins TRBV12-3 or TRBV12-4 to TRBJ2-5; D gene uncertain. There are 14 residues in the CDR3. V lost 1 base and J 2 bases, leaving 8 bases between the germline ends. In nucleotides, the CDR3 is TGTGCCAGCAGTTTAGAGGCTTTACAAGAGACCCAGTACTTG. Translation gives CASSLEALQETQYL.

Regarding this clonotype: One base away lies a much larger clone, so this may be a sequencing read error. This chain's CDR3 is CVSSRAGTGTHEQYF. The CDR3 region has the DNA TGTGTCAGCAGCCGTGCCGGGACAGGGACCCACGAGCAGTACTTC. The chain recombines TRBV6-2 or TRBV6-3 with TRBJ2-7; 9 bases fit TRBD1. This CDR3 has 15 amino acids. Germline V gene sequence: CDR1 MNHEY, CDR2 SVGEGT.

The J gene is TRBJ2-5, the V gene TRBV29-1; 7 nucleotides align to TRBD2. CDR3 length equals 12 residues. Germline-derived CDR1 and CDR2 are SQVTM and ANQGSEA. J lost 13 bases, V lost 8 bases, and 16 bases had no gene match. The CDR3 sequence is CSMGTTSKPPYF. Here the CDR3 DNA reads TGCAGCATGGGGACTACTTCAAAGCCTCCGTACTTC.

The chain links TRBV12-3 or TRBV12-4 to TRBJ2-1; perhaps TRBD1 as D (5 bases). The CDR3 covers 13 residues. The ends were cut back, 7 bases at V and 16 bases at J, with 23 bases in the middle. The CDR3 protein is CASNPRTALGHFF. CDR3 DNA sequence: TGTGCCAGCAATCCCAGGACGGCCCTGGGGCATTTCTTC.

Worth noting for this clonotype: Its ends do not fully match the called genes, so a read error is possible. This sequence joins TRBV4-1 and TRBJ2-7; D possibly corresponds to TRBD2 (5 bases). The germline gives CDR1 MGHRA, CDR2 YSYEKL. The CDR3 runs 16 residues. The CDR3 DNA reads TGCGCCAGCAACCAAGATGAGTCTGGAGGTACGTACGAGCAGTACTTC. The encoded protein is CASNQDESGGTYEQYF.

This chain uses TRBV7-3 with TRBJ1-2; no clear D. Trimming cost V 4 bases and J 3 bases, with 12 bases left between them. Germline CDR1 SGHTA, CDR2 FQGTGA. CDR3 size: 14 residues. The CDR3 nucleotides are TGTGCCAGCAGCTCGGGGATCTTGGACTATGGCTACACCTTC. It translates to CASSSGILDYGYTF.